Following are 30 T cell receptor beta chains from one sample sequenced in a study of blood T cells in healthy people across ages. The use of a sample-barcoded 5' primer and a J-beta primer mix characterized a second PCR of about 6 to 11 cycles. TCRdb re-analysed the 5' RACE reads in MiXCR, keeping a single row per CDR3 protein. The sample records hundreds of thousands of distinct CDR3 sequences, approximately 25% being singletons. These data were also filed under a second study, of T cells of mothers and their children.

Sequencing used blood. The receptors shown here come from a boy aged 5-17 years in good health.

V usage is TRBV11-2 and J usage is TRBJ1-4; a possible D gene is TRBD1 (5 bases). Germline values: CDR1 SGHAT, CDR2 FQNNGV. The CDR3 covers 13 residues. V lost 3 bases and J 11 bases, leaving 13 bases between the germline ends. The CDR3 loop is CASSFRGEGKLFF. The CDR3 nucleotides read TGTGCCAGCAGCTTTCGGGGCGAAGGGAAACTGTTTTTT.

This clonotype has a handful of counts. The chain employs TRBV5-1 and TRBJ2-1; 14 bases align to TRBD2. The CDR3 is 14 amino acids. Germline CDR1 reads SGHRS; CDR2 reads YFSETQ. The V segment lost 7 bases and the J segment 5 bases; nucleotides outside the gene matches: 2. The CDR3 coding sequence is TGCGCCAGCTCGACTAGCGGGGGGGACAATGAGCAGTTCTTC. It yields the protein CASSTSGGDNEQFF.

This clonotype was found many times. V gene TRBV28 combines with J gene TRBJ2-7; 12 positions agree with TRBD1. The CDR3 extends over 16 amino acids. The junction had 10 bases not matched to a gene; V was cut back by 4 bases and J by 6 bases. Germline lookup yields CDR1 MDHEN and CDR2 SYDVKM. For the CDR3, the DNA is TGTGCCAGCAGTTCCTGGGGACAGGGGGCTCTACTCGAGCAGTACTTC. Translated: CASSSWGQGALLEQYF.

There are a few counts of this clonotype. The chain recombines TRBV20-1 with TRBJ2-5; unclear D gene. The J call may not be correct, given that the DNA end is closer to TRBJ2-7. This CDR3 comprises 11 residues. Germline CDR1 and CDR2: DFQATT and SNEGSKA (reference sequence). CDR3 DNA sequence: TGCAGTGCTAGACTGGCCTACGAGCAGTACTTC. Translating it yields CSARLAYEQYF.

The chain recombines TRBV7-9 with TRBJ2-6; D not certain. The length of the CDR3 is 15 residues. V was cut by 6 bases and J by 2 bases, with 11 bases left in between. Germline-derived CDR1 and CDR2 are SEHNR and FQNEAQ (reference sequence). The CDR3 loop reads CASSRFRTGANVLTF. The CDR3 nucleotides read TGTGCCAGCAGTCGATTCCGAACTGGGGCCAACGTCCTGACTTTC.

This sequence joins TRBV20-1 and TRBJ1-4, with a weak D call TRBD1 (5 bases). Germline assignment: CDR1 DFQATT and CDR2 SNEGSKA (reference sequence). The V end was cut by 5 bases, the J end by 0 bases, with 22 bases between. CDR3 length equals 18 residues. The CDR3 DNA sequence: TGCAGTGCTGCGCCTTTGGGACCCTATATTGCAACTAATGAAAAACTGTTTTTT. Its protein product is CSAAPLGPYIATNEKLFF.

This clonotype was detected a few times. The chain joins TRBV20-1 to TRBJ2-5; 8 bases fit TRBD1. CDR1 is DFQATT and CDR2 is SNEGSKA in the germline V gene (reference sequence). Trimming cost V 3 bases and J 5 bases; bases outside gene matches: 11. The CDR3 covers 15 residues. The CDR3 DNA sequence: TGCAGTGCTAGCCTTGGGACAGGAAATAGGGAGACCCAGTACTTC. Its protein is CSASLGTGNRETQYF.

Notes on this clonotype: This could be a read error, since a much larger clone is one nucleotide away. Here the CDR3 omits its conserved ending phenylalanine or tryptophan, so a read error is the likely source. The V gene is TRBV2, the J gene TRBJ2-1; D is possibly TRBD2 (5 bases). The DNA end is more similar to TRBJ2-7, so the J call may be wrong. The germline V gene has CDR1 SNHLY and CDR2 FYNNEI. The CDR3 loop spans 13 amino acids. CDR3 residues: CASSERVSYEQYL. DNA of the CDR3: TGTGCCAGCAGTGAGCGGGTCTCCTACGAGCAGTACCTC.

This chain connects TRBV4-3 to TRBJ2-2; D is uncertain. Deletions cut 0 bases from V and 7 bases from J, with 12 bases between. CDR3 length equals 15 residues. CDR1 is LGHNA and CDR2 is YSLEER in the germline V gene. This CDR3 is CASSQDPGVIGELFF. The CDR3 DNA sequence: TGCGCCAGCAGCCAAGATCCAGGAGTTATCGGGGAGCTGTTTTTT.

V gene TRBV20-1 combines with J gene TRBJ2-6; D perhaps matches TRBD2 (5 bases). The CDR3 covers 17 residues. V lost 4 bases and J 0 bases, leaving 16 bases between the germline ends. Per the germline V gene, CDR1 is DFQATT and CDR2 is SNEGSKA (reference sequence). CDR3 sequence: CSATGLGLSSGANVLTF. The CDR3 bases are TGCAGTGCTACGGGTCTCGGACTGAGCTCTGGGGCCAACGTCCTGACTTTC.

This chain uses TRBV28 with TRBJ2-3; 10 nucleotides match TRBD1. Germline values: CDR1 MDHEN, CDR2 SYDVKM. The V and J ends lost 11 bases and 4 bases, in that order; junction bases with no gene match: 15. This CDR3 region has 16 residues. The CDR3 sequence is CASRGRGQGLSDTQYF. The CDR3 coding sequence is TGTGCCTCACGTGGGCGGGGACAGGGGTTGTCAGATACGCAGTATTTT.

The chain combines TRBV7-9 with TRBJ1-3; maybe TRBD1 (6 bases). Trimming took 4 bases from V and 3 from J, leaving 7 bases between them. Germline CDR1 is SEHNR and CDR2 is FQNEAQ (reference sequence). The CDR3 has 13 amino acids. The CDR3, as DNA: TGTGCCAGCAGCTACAGGGATGGAAACACCATATATTTT. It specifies CASSYRDGNTIYF.

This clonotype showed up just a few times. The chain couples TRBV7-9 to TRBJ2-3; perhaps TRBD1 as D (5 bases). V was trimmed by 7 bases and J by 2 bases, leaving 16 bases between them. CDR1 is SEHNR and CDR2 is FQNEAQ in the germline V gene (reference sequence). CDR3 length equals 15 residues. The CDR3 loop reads CASTPRGFYTDTQYF. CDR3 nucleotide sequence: TGTGCCAGCACCCCTAGGGGATTTTACACAGATACGCAGTATTTT.

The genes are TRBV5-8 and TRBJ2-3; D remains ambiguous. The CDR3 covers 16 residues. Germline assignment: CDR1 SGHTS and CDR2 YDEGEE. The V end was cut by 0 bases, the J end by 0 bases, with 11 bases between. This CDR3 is CASSLGITGSTDTQYF. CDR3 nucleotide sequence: TGTGCCAGCAGCTTGGGGATCACCGGAAGCACAGATACGCAGTATTTT.

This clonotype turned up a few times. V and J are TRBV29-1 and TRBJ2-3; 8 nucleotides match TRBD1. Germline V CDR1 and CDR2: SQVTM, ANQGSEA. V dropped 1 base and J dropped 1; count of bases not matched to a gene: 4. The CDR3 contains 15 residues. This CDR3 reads CSVEAPDRGTDTQYF. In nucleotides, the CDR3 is TGCAGCGTTGAAGCCCCGGACAGGGGCACAGATACGCAGTATTTT.

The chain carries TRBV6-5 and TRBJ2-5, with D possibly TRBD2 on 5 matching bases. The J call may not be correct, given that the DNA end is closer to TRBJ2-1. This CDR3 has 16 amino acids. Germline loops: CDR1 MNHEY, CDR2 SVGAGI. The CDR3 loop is CASSYRRTKPFGEQFF. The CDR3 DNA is TGTGCCAGCAGTTATCGGAGGACCAAACCATTCGGTGAGCAGTTCTTC.

The CDR3, as DNA: TGCGCCAGCAGCCCCGACTTATTATACGAGCAGTACTTC. The encoded protein is CASSPDLLYEQYF. J is TRBJ2-5 and V is TRBV4-1; D gene ambiguous. The J call is doubtful: the DNA matches TRBJ2-7 better. Germline assignment: CDR1 MGHRA and CDR2 YSYEKL. This CDR3 comprises 13 residues.

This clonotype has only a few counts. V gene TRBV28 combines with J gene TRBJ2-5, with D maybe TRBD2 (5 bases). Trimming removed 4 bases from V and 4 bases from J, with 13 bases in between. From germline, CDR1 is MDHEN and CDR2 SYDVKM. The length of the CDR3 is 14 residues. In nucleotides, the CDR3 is TGTGCCAGCAGTTCCCCAACCGGAGGAGAGACCCAGTACTTC. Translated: CASSSPTGGETQYF.

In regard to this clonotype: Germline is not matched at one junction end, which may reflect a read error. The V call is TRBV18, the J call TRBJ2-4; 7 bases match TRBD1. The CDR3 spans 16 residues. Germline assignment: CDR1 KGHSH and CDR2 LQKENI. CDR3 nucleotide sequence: TGTGCCAGCTCACCAGGTGCAGGGGGTTCCCAAAACATTCACTACTTC. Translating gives CASSPGAGGSQNIHYF. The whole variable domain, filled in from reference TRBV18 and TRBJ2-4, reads NAGVMQNPRHLVRRRGQEARLRCSPMKGHSHVYWYRQLPEEGLKFMVYLQKENIIDESGMPKERFSAEFPKEGPSILRIQQVVRGDSAAYFCASSPGAGGSQNIHYFGAGTRLSVL.

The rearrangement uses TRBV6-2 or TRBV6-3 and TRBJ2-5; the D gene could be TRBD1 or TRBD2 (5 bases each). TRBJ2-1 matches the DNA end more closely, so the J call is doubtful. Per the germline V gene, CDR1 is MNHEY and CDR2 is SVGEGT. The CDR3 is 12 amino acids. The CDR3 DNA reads TGTGCCAGCAGCGAGGGGTCAGTAATTCAGTTCTTC. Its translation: CASSEGSVIQFF.

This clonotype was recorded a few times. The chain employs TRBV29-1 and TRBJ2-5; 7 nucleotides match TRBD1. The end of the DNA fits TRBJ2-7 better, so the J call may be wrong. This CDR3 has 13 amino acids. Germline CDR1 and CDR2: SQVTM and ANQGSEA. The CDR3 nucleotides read TGCAGCGTTGACGAGACAGGGACAAACGAGCAGTACTTC. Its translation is CSVDETGTNEQYF.

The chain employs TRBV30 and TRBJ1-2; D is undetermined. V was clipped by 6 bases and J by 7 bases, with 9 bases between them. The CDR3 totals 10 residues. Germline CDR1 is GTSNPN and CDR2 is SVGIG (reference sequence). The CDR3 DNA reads TGTGCCTGCTGGGGATCTGGCTACACCTTC. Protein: CACWGSGYTF. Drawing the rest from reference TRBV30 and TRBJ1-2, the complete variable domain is SQTIHQWPATLVQPVGSPLSLECTVEGTSNPNLYWYRQAAGRGLQLLFYSVGIGQISSEVPQNLSASRPQDRQFILSSKKLLLSDSGFYLCACWGSGYTFGSGTRLTVV.

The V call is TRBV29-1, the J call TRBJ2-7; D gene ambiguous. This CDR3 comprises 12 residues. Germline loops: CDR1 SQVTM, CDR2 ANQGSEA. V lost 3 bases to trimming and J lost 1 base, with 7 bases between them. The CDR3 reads CSVEWQSYEQYF. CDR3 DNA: TGCAGCGTTGAGTGGCAGTCCTACGAGCAGTACTTC.

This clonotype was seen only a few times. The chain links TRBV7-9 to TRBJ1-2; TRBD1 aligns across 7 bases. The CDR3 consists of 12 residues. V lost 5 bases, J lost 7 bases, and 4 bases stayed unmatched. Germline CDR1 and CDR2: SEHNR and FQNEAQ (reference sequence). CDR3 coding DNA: TGTGCCAGCAGCATACAGGGGACTGGCTACACCTTC. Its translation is CASSIQGTGYTF.

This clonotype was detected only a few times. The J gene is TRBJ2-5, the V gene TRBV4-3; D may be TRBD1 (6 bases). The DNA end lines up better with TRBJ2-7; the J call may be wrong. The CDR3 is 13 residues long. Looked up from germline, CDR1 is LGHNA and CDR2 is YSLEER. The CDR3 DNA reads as TGCGCCAGCAGCCCAATACAGGGCTACGAGCAGTACTTC. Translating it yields CASSPIQGYEQYF.

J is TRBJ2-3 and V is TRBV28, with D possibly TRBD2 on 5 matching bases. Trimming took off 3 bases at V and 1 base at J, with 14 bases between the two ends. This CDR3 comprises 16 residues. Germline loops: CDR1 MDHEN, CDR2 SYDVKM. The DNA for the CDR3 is TGTGCCAGCAGTTTGCTAGCAGCGGCACGCACAGATACGCAGTATTTT. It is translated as CASSLLAAARTDTQYF.

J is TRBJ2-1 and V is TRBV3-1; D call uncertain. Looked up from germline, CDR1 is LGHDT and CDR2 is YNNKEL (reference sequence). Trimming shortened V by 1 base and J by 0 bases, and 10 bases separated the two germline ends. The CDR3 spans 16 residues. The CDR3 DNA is TGTGCCAGCAGCCAAGGTGGCCGGAGCTCCTACAATGAGCAGTTCTTC. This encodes CASSQGGRSSYNEQFF.

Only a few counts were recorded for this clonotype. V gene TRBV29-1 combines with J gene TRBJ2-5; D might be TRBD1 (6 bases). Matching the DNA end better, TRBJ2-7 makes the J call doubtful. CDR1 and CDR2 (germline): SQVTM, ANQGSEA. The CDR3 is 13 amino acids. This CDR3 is CSASRTDSYEQYF. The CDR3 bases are TGCAGCGCATCCCGGACAGATTCCTACGAGCAGTACTTC.

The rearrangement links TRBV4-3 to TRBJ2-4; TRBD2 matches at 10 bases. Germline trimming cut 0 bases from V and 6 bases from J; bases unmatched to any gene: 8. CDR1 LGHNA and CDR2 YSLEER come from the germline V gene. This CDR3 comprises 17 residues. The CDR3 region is CASSQDKRGGWGNIQYF. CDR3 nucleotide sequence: TGCGCCAGCAGCCAAGACAAGCGGGGGGGCTGGGGAAACATTCAGTACTTC.

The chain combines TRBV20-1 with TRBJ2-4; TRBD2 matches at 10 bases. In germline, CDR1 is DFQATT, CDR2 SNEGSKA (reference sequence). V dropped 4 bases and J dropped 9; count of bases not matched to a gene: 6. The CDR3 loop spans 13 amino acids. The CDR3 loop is CSAIRTSGVIQYF. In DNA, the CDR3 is TGCAGTGCTATTCGGACTAGCGGTGTCATTCAGTACTTC.